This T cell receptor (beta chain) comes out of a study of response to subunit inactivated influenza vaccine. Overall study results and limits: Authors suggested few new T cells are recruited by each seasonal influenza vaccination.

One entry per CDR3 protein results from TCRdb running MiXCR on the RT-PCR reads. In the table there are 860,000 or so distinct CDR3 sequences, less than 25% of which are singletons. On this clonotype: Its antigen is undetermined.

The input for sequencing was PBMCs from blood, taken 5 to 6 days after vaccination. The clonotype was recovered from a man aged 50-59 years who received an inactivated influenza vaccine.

The CDR3 nucleotides read TGCAGTGCTAGATTCGGACCGATAGTCGAGGGGCCCCAGCATTTT. Protein product: CSARFGPIVEGPQHF. The V gene is TRBV20-1, the J gene TRBJ1-5; D not certain. This CDR3 has 15 amino acids. The V end lost 2 bases, the J end lost 9 bases, and 20 bases lay between the germline ends. Germline V gene sequence: CDR1 DFQATT, CDR2 SNEGSKA (reference sequence).